This T cell receptor (beta chain) was documented in a study of T cells after yellow fever vaccination. Study-level information: For low cell numbers, libraries were made with SMART-Seq v4 Ultra Low Input.

The V and J ends lost 5 bases and 6 bases respectively, with 13 bases between them. The CDR3 extends over 14 amino acids. The V gene's germline CDR1 is SGHVS and CDR2 FQNEAQ. This clonotype has more than one count but fewer than ten. Its antigen is still unknown. Regarding the study as a whole: The study found a weaker secondary response that peaked faster, day 5 versus 15. Booster samples showed a return of most primary-vaccination clones (approximately 95% CD4, over 70% CD8).

5'RACE template switching added a universal primer site and UMIs to TCR cDNA. TCRdb fed the 5' RACE reads into MiXCR, producing one record per CDR3 protein. The profile shows 550,000 or so distinct CDR3 sequences, 19% of them singletons. The specimen comprised PBMCs, sampled 15 days after the yellow fever booster vaccination. The source of this sequence is a man under 40 who received the YFV17D yellow fever vaccine. The chain carries TRBV7-8 and TRBJ2-2, with D perhaps matching TRBD2 (6 bases). Here the CDR3 reads CASSPTWGAGELFF. Written as DNA, the CDR3 is TGTGCCAGCAGCCCCACTTGGGGGGCCGGGGAGCTGTTTTTT.